What follows are 14 T cell receptor beta chains derived from one specimen sequenced in a study of patients and donors after allogeneic stem cell transplantation. TCRdb processed the RT-PCR reads anew with MiXCR; each CDR3 protein has one entry. Found here are 200,000 to 250,000 distinct CDR3 sequences, less than 15% of them singletons; the top ten hold 11%. The source material was blood, either unsorted or a sorted T cell fraction (not recorded which). These receptors were taken from a human donor who was either an allogeneic HSCT recipient or a stem cell or donor lymphocyte infusion donor (not recorded which). It is not recorded whose cells these are; they may come from a transplant donor.

This clonotype was seen a handful of times. The junction and the germline gene differ at one end; a read error may be behind it. J is TRBJ2-5 and V is TRBV14; D remains unclear. CDR3 length: 15 residues. The V gene's germline CDR1 is SGHDN and CDR2 FVKESK. CDR3 nucleotides: TGTGCCAGCAGCCAAGGAAGTTACCGCCAAGGGACCCAGTACTTC. It yields the protein CASSQGSYRQGTQYF.

The gene calls are TRBV30 and TRBJ2-2; weak D call: TRBD1 (5 bases). This CDR3 spans 16 amino acids. V dropped 0 bases and J dropped 3 bases, with 14 bases sitting between them. Germline V lookup: CDR1 GTSNPN, CDR2 SVGIG (reference sequence). The chain's CDR3 is CAWSVWGGKHTGELFF. CDR3 in DNA: TGTGCCTGGAGTGTTTGGGGCGGAAAGCACACCGGGGAGCTGTTTTTT.

This clonotype was detected many times. This chain connects TRBV20-1 to TRBJ1-1, with 8 positions matching TRBD1. V trimming: 1 base; J trimming: 1 base; junction bases outside the gene matches: 5. Germline loops: CDR1 DFQATT, CDR2 SNEGSKA (reference sequence). The CDR3 has 15 residues. In DNA form, the CDR3 reads TGCAGTGCTAGAGCAATCGGACAGGGGAACACTGAAGCTTTCTTT. This codes for CSARAIGQGNTEAFF.

Only a few counts were recorded for this clonotype. The chain carries TRBV7-8 and TRBJ1-2, with a tentative D call TRBD1 (6 bases). The CDR3 is 17 amino acids. Trimming left V 1 base short and J 8 bases short, with 23 bases between. The germline V gene encodes CDR1 SGHVS and CDR2 FQNEAQ. CDR3 protein: CASSLGRRRGSSGGYTF. The CDR3 DNA sequence: TGTGCCAGCAGCTTAGGGCGGCGCAGGGGTTCCTCGGGGGGCTACACCTTC.

The table lists this clonotype with many counts. The CDR3 region has the DNA TGTGCCAGCAGAATCGCAAGCGGCAGGTCTAACTATGGCTACACCTTC. Translating it yields CASRIASGRSNYGYTF. The chain recombines TRBV6-1 with TRBJ1-2; D gene unclear. The germline V gene encodes CDR1 MNHNS and CDR2 SASEGT. Trimming took off 6 bases at V and 0 bases at J, with 17 bases between the two ends. The CDR3 runs 16 residues.

The rearrangement joins TRBV20-1 to TRBJ2-1; D remains ambiguous. CDR3 length: 16 residues. Per the germline V gene, CDR1 is DFQATT and CDR2 is SNEGSKA (reference sequence). The ends were cut back, 1 base at V and 0 bases at J, with 13 bases in the middle. CDR3 DNA: TGCAGTGCTAGAGTAGACACAGCGCCCTCCTACAATGAGCAGTTCTTC. Its translation is CSARVDTAPSYNEQFF.

The J gene is TRBJ2-1, the V gene TRBV30; 8 positions match TRBD1. Germline V gives CDR1 GTSNPN, CDR2 SVGIG (reference sequence). V was clipped by 5 bases and J by 4 bases; unmatched bases: 10. The CDR3 spans 15 residues. CDR3 residues: CAWGPDRGLYNEQFF. The CDR3 coding sequence is TGTGCCTGGGGGCCTGACAGGGGTTTATACAATGAGCAGTTCTTC.

This clonotype came up a few times. The chain couples TRBV6-1 to TRBJ2-1, with D possibly matching TRBD2 (5 bases). Looked up from germline, CDR1 is MNHNS and CDR2 is SASEGT. The CDR3 is 15 amino acids. Trimming stripped 6 bases from V and 6 bases from J, with 18 bases between. CDR3 amino acids: CASSSEVGLANEQFF. As DNA, the CDR3 is TGTGCCAGCAGCTCGGAAGTCGGTCTAGCCAATGAGCAGTTCTTC.

This clonotype came up many times. V usage is TRBV6-5 and J usage is TRBJ1-5; TRBD1 matches at 8 bases. In germline, CDR1 is MNHEY, CDR2 SVGAGI. CDR3 size: 19 residues. J was trimmed by 0 bases and V by 2 bases; bases with no gene match: 12. The CDR3 bases are TGTGCCAGCAGTTACCCTTCCGACAGGGGAGGGTATAGCAATCAGCCCCAGCATTTT. It is translated as CASSYPSDRGGYSNQPQHF.

This clonotype showed up just a few times. V gene TRBV7-9 combines with J gene TRBJ2-1; the match to TRBD1 covers 7 bases. CDR1 is SEHNR, CDR2 FQNEAQ, per germline (reference sequence). V was clipped by 4 bases and J by 3 bases; unmatched bases: 0. The CDR3 is made up of 13 amino acids. CDR3 coding DNA: TGTGCCAGCAGCTGGGACAGCTACAATGAGCAGTTCTTC. Its protein product is CASSWDSYNEQFF.

There are a few counts of this clonotype. V gene TRBV20-1 combines with J gene TRBJ2-1, with 9 bases identical to TRBD2. The CDR3 sequence is 16 residues long. The V gene's germline CDR1 is DFQATT and CDR2 SNEGSKA (reference sequence). Trimming removed 5 bases from V and 3 bases from J; junction bases left unmatched: 11. CDR3 DNA: TGCAGTGCTGGGGGGATAGCGGGAGCGCACTACAATGAGCAGTTCTTC. It translates to CSAGGIAGAHYNEQFF.

The sample holds many counts of this clonotype. The chain recombines TRBV12-3 or TRBV12-4 with TRBJ2-1; possibly TRBD1 for D (5 bases). V shed 7 bases and J shed 4 bases, with 17 bases lying between them. CDR3 length equals 15 residues. The CDR3 protein is CASIPVQDRYNEQFF. DNA for the CDR3: TGTGCCAGCATCCCCGTACAGGATCGGTACAATGAGCAGTTCTTC.

The chain employs TRBV6-1 and TRBJ2-7, with TRBD2 matching 9 bases. CDR3 length: 15 residues. Trimming took 5 bases from V and 2 from J; bases not matched to a gene: 7. Looked up from germline, CDR1 is MNHNS and CDR2 is SASEGT. The CDR3 DNA reads TGTGCCAGCAGTCCCCGCCTAGCGGGGACCTACGAGCAGTACTTC. Encoded protein: CASSPRLAGTYEQYF.

CDR3 nucleotide sequence: TGTGCCAGCAGCATCAGACCGGGACAGGAACACAATCAGCCCCAGCATTTT. Its translation: CASSIRPGQEHNQPQHF. The chain recombines TRBV5-8 with TRBJ1-5; 8 bases match TRBD1. This CDR3 is built from 17 residues. In germline, CDR1 is SGHTS, CDR2 YDEGEE. Trimming removed 4 bases from V and 3 bases from J; junction bases left unmatched: 12.